This T cell receptor (beta chain) was retrieved from a study of blood T cell repertoires in COVID-19. Germline V gene sequence: CDR1 SGHTA, CDR2 FQGNSA. This CDR3 comprises 13 residues. V lost 3 bases and J lost 7, with 12 bases in between. This clone has a single count. TCRdb keeps only in-frame clones here, not all; method: immunoSEQ multiplex PCR. The table includes about 160,000 clones, about 80% detected once. The chain has TRBV7-2 and TRBJ1-2; the D gene is possibly TRBD1 (6 bases). This TCR derives from a woman aged 55-69 years who had recovered from COVID-19. Sequenced input: PBMCs or T cells enriched from blood (not recorded which). The CDR3 region has the DNA TGTGCCAGCAGCTTTGGGGGGGCGGGTGGCTACACCTTC. Protein: CASSFGGAGGYTF.